Presented here are 26 T cell receptor beta chains from one specimen sequenced in a study of lymphopenia after photon versus proton radiotherapy (dated by TCRdb to the late 2010s). Preparation of the library involved the immunoSEQ multiplex PCR assay. The source is immuneACCESS, and TCRdb retained only in-frame sequences with V and J called. Part of the clones is not carried over; for the studies checked, unresolved V genes explain less than half of this, and the remainder is unexplained. This sample gives 150,000 to 200,000 clones in total; around 85% of them show up just once. The ten top clones hold around 4.5% of the sample. Specimen: peripheral blood, collected from a patient treated with photon-based radiotherapy. These receptors all stem from a man aged 50 or older with gastric cancer.

This chain connects TRBV28 to TRBJ1-1, with D possibly being TRBD1 (5 bases). CDR3 size: 13 residues. Germline CDR1 reads MDHEN; CDR2 reads SYDVKM. V was clipped by 5 bases and J by 3 bases, with 10 bases between them. CDR3 coding DNA: TGTGCCAGCAGTCGGGACCATTACACTGAAGCTTTCTTT. This translates into CASSRDHYTEAFF.

The rearrangement joins TRBV19 to TRBJ2-7; D is possibly TRBD2 (5 bases). V lost 2 bases to trimming and J lost 7 bases, with 9 bases between them. This CDR3 has 12 amino acids. Germline loops: CDR1 LNHDA, CDR2 SQIVND (reference sequence). The CDR3 region is CASSIYRGEQYF. DNA for the CDR3: TGTGCCAGTAGTATATATCGGGGAGAGCAGTACTTC.

V usage is TRBV18 and J usage is TRBJ1-1, with 7 bases aligning to TRBD1. Germline trimming cut 1 base from V and 7 bases from J; bases unmatched to any gene: 0. This CDR3 spans 12 amino acids. CDR1 and CDR2 from the germline V gene are KGHSH and LQKENI. The DNA for the CDR3 is TGTGCCAGCTCACCACGACAGGGTGAAGCTTTCTTT. Protein product: CASSPRQGEAFF.

The CDR3 loop reads CASSTFGTSDEQYF. Here the CDR3 DNA reads TGTGCCAGCAGTACCTTTGGGACTAGCGACGAGCAGTACTTC. The chain recombines TRBV25-1 with TRBJ2-7; TRBD2 matches 10 bases. The germline CDR1 and CDR2 sequences are MGHDK and SYGVNS. The CDR3 spans 14 residues. The ends lost 5 bases at V and 5 bases at J; junction bases unmatched: 6.

The chain joins TRBV18 to TRBJ2-7, with 8 nucleotides matching TRBD2. From germline, CDR1 is KGHSH and CDR2 LQKENI. CDR3 length: 15 amino acids. After removal of 0 bases from V and 6 bases from J, the junction contained 7 bases not matched to a gene. The CDR3 sequence: CASSPPRDSGIEQYF. The DNA of the CDR3 is TGTGCCAGCTCACCACCGAGGGATAGCGGGATCGAGCAGTACTTC.

The chain is built from TRBV11-2 and TRBJ2-7; TRBD2 agrees at 7 bases. J lost 4 bases, V lost 5 bases, and 5 bases had no gene match. The CDR3 is made up of 13 amino acids. Germline CDR1 SGHAT, CDR2 FQNNGV. CDR3 protein: CASSLRGEYEQYF. In nucleotides, the CDR3 is TGTGCCAGCAGCCTCCGGGGGGAATACGAGCAGTACTTC.

The chain has TRBV19 and TRBJ2-1; 7 bases are shared with TRBD1. This CDR3 has 15 residues. Unmatched junction bases numbered 9, after V lost 6 bases and J lost 4 bases. Germline V CDR1 and CDR2: LNHDA, SQIVND (reference sequence). In DNA, the CDR3 is TGTGCCAGTAGCCCACCAGGGGGTCGATACAATGAGCAGTTCTTC. Its protein is CASSPPGGRYNEQFF.

This clone was seen just once. V and J are TRBV9 and TRBJ2-7; 7 bases line up with TRBD1. The CDR3 is made up of 15 amino acids. V gave up 4 bases and J gave up 4 bases; unmatched junction bases: 11. Germline values: CDR1 SGDLS, CDR2 YYNGEE. The CDR3 nucleotides are TGTGCCAGCAGCCCCCGCGGCCCAGGGGGTTACGAGCAGTACTTC. Translation: CASSPRGPGGYEQYF. Based on the CDR3 plus reference TRBV9 and TRBJ2-7, the full variable domain is DSGVTQTPKHLITATGQRVTLRCSPRSGDLSVYWYQQSLDQGLQFLIQYYNGEERAKGNILERFSAQQFPDLHSELNLSSLELGDSALYFCASSPRGPGGYEQYFGPGTRLTVT.

The rearrangement uses TRBV27 and TRBJ1-2, with 10 positions matching TRBD1. After removal of 6 bases from V and 7 bases from J, the junction contained 5 bases not matched to a gene. This CDR3 region has 13 residues. Germline loops: CDR1 MNHEY, CDR2 SMNVEV (reference sequence). CDR3 region: CASSDRGRGGYTF. The CDR3 nucleotides are TGTGCCAGCAGCGACAGGGGGCGCGGTGGCTACACCTTC.

This rearrangement joins TRBV5-8 to TRBJ2-7, with a possible D match to TRBD1 (5 bases). CDR1 is SGHTS and CDR2 is YDEGEE in the germline V gene. This CDR3 is built from 15 residues. Trimming stripped 0 bases from V and 2 bases from J, with 12 bases between. CDR3 sequence: CASSLEGAATYEQYF. CDR3 in DNA: TGTGCCAGCAGCTTGGAAGGGGCAGCCACCTACGAGCAGTACTTC.

The chain is built from TRBV4-1 and TRBJ1-5; perhaps TRBD1 as D (6 bases). This CDR3 is built from 21 residues. CDR1 is MGHRA, CDR2 YSYEKL, per germline. V was trimmed by 0 bases and J by 4 bases, leaving 28 bases between them. As DNA, the CDR3 is TGCGCCAGCAGCCAAGATACGGTGGGTAAGAGGGGACATAGCAAGAATCAGCCCCAGCATTTT. This encodes CASSQDTVGKRGHSKNQPQHF.

This clone was counted ten times or more. The genes are TRBV4-2 and TRBJ1-2; maybe TRBD1 (5 bases). The V end was cut by 4 bases, the J end by 5 bases, with 14 bases between. CDR3 length: 14 residues. Per germline, CDR1 LGHNA and CDR2 YNFKEQ. In nucleotides, the CDR3 is TGTGCCAGCAGCCTAGACCCAGGGTGGTATGGCTACACCTTC. Translation: CASSLDPGWYGYTF.

The V gene is TRBV11-2, the J gene TRBJ2-2; possible D gene TRBD2, 5 bases. The length of the CDR3 is 17 residues. The germline gives CDR1 SGHAT, CDR2 FQNNGV. V lost 5 bases, J lost 0 bases, and 16 bases lay in between. The CDR3 here is CASSRTPLAPNTGELFF. The CDR3 bases are TGTGCCAGCAGCCGCACCCCCCTAGCCCCGAACACCGGGGAGCTGTTTTTT.

The V and J genes are TRBV5-1 and TRBJ2-1; either TRBD1 or TRBD2 may supply D (6 bases each). The CDR3 is 16 amino acids. The germline gives CDR1 SGHRS, CDR2 YFSETQ. Trimming left V 4 bases short and J 6 bases short, with 20 bases between. CDR3 nucleotides: TGCGCCAGCAGCCCTAGTACGGGGGCAGGGGCCAATGAGCAGTTCTTC. It translates to CASSPSTGAGANEQFF.

The chain links TRBV12-5 to TRBJ2-3; a possible D gene is TRBD2 (6 bases). The germline CDR1 and CDR2 sequences are LGHNT and FRNRAP. This CDR3 has 14 residues. V shed 3 bases and J shed 5 bases, with 12 bases lying between them. The CDR3 nucleotides read TGTGCTAGTGGTTTAGGGGCGGGATTAGATACGCAGTATTTT. This encodes CASGLGAGLDTQYF. Complete variable domain (other parts from reference TRBV12-5 and TRBJ2-3): DARVTQTPRHKVTEMGQEVTMRCQPILGHNTVFWYRQTMMQGLELLAYFRNRAPLDDSGMPKDRFSAEMPDATLATLKIQPSEPRDSAVYFCASGLGAGLDTQYFGPGTRLTVL.

In its sample, this clone was seen once. This chain links TRBV7-2 with TRBJ2-3; 7 bases map to TRBD2. CDR3 length equals 16 residues. The J segment lost 6 bases and the V segment lost 4 bases, leaving 13 bases of the junction unmatched. CDR1 SGHTA and CDR2 FQGNSA come from the germline V gene. CDR3 nucleotide sequence: TGTGCCAGCAGCTCCGGCCTAGCGGACTATGGGGATACGCAGTATTTT. Protein product: CASSSGLADYGDTQYF.

The chain joins TRBV19 to TRBJ1-1; D remains unclear. The CDR3 extends over 13 amino acids. Germline CDR1 and CDR2: LNHDA and SQIVND (reference sequence). V was clipped by 3 bases and J by 7 bases, with 12 bases between them. DNA of the CDR3: TGTGCCAGTAGTATGAGATCAGGATTTGAAGCTTTCTTT. The encoded protein is CASSMRSGFEAFF.

The table lists this clone with a count of one. The V call is TRBV14, the J call TRBJ2-5; 8 bases map to TRBD2. Looked up from germline, CDR1 is SGHDN and CDR2 is FVKESK. The V gene end was trimmed by 1 base and the J gene end by 5 bases; junction bases not matched to a gene: 3. The length of the CDR3 is 14 residues. CDR3 nucleotides: TGTGCCAGCAGCCAAGTGGGGACTAGGGAGACCCAGTACTTC. It yields the protein CASSQVGTRETQYF.

This chain connects TRBV15 to TRBJ1-2, with D perhaps TRBD1 (6 bases). Germline V gives CDR1 LNHNV, CDR2 YYDKDF (reference sequence). Trimming stripped 1 base from V and 2 bases from J, with 11 bases between. The CDR3 has 15 amino acids. The CDR3 coding sequence is TGTGCCACCAGCAGAGTCCGAACAGGGAACTATGGCTACACCTTC. It translates to CATSRVRTGNYGYTF.

The chain joins TRBV5-1 to TRBJ1-4; maybe TRBD1 (5 bases). Between the trimmed V and J ends, which lost 4 bases and 4 bases, there was a span of 20 bases. The CDR3 loop spans 17 amino acids. Germline V gene sequence: CDR1 SGHRS, CDR2 YFSETQ. CDR3 DNA sequence: TGCGCCAGCAGCGGGGGACTCTCGCAGGGCATTAATGAAAAACTGTTTTTT. Its translation is CASSGGLSQGINEKLFF. The whole variable domain, filled in from reference TRBV5-1 and TRBJ1-4, reads KAGVTQTPRYLIKTRGQQVTLSCSPISGHRSVSWYQQTPGQGLQFLFEYFSETQRNKGNFPGRFSGRQFSNSRSEMNVSTLELGDSALYLCASSGGLSQGINEKLFFGSGTQLSVL.

This CDR3 is CASSQTSGLPSYEQYF. CDR3 sequence (DNA): TGTGCCAGCAGCCAAACTTCGGGACTACCATCCTACGAGCAGTACTTC. This sequence joins TRBV6-6 and TRBJ2-7; 7 bases line up with TRBD2. The ends lost 6 bases at V and 1 base at J; junction bases unmatched: 12. The CDR3 totals 16 residues. The germline gives CDR1 MNHNY, CDR2 SVGAGI (reference sequence).

The chain links TRBV6-1 to TRBJ2-3; unclear D gene. Germline V gene sequence: CDR1 MNHNS, CDR2 SASEGT. With 9 bases removed from V and 0 bases from J, the gap between germline ends came to 13 bases. The CDR3 has 14 amino acids. The CDR3, as DNA: TGTGCCAGTTCCGGACGAACTAGCACAGATACGCAGTATTTT. Its protein product is CASSGRTSTDTQYF.

The gene calls are TRBV20-1 and TRBJ2-1, with unresolved D. The germline V gene has CDR1 DFQATT and CDR2 SNEGSKA (reference sequence). The CDR3 sequence is 10 residues long. The V end lost 4 bases, the J end lost 10 bases, and 8 bases lay between the germline ends. CDR3 loop: CSATAEEQFF. As DNA, the CDR3 is TGCAGTGCTACGGCCGAGGAGCAGTTCTTC.

The V and J genes are TRBV2 and TRBJ1-3, with a tentative D call TRBD1 (5 bases). The CDR3 spans 15 residues. Trimming cost V 6 bases and J 2 bases, with 14 bases left between them. Germline V gene data show CDR1 as SNHLY and CDR2 as FYNNEI. In DNA form, the CDR3 reads TGTGCCAGCAGGGGGACGCTCAGCGCTGGAAACACCATATATTTT. It encodes CASRGTLSAGNTIYF.

The gene calls are TRBV7-3 and TRBJ1-5; no firm D call. The CDR3 spans 13 residues. The V end lost 2 bases, the J end lost 4 bases, and 6 bases lay between the germline ends. Germline CDR1 SGHTA, CDR2 FQGTGA. CDR3 coding DNA: TGTGCCAGCAGCTTAGGCCCTAATCAGCCCCAGCATTTT. It encodes CASSLGPNQPQHF.

The V and J genes are TRBV10-1 and TRBJ2-1, with 11 positions matching TRBD2. Looked up from germline, CDR1 is WNHNN and CDR2 is SYGVQD (reference sequence). J lost 9 bases, V lost 6 bases, and 10 bases had no gene match. This CDR3 has 15 amino acids. The CDR3, as DNA: TGCGCCAGCAGCAAAACTAGCGGGAGTTTAGGTGAGCAGTTCTTC. This encodes CASSKTSGSLGEQFF.